Listed below are T cell receptor beta chains from one sample, sequenced in a study of Ad26.COV2.S vaccination and SARS-CoV-2 variants. Assay used: immunoSEQ multiplex PCR; TCRdb lists only in-frame clones, some missing. Found here are some 330,000 clones, around 90% of them singletons; the top ten hold 5% to 6.5%. Specimen: peripheral blood, collected in a trial of Ad26.COV2.S vaccine versus placebo. The source is a person between 18 and 59 years old who received the Ad26.COV2.S COVID-19 vaccine or a placebo. The CDR3 runs from the conserved cysteine through the conserved F or W. Each record gives: clone size, V gene, J gene, D gene, CDR3 protein, CDR3 DNA. The D gene is left open where the match is weak. Some rows have no size entry. The others give once, few or many, or a class for an expanded clone.

.	TRBV7-9	TRBJ1-2	.	CASSGDPGYTF	TGTGCCAGCAGCGGGGACCCGGGCTACACCTTC
.	TRBV6-2/TRBV6-3	TRBJ1-1	.	CASSYWGYTEAFF	TGTGCCAGCAGTTACTGGGGGTACACTGAAGCTTTCTTT
.	TRBV5-5	TRBJ2-3	TRBD2	CASSLDGTSGLYHTDTQYF	TGTGCCAGCAGCTTGGATGGTACTAGCGGGCTATATCACACAGATACGCAGTATTTT
.	TRBV3-1/TRBV3-2	TRBJ1-6	.	CASSQGRNRPNSPLHF	TGTGCCAGCAGCCAAGGTAGGAACAGGCCTAATTCACCCCTCCACTTT
.	TRBV6-5	TRBJ2-3	.	CASSYRFPSDTQYF	TGTGCCAGCAGTTACAGATTCCCCTCGGATACGCAGTATTTT
.	TRBV4-2	TRBJ1-3	.	CASSQDGANSGNTIYF	TGTGCCAGCAGCCAAGACGGCGCGAACTCTGGAAACACCATATATTTT
.	TRBV19	TRBJ1-1	TRBD1	CASSIGSGQGFAEAFF	TGTGCCAGTAGTATAGGCTCCGGACAGGGGTTCGCTGAAGCTTTCTTT
.	TRBV4-1	TRBJ2-1	.	CASSPFGRDLISYNEQFF	TGCGCCAGCAGCCCGTTCGGGCGGGATCTTATCTCCTACAATGAGCAGTTCTTC
.	TRBV2	TRBJ2-3	.	CASSEQGWGTDTQYF	TGTGCCAGCAGTGAACAGGGATGGGGCACAGATACGCAGTATTTT
.	TRBV7-9	TRBJ2-3	.	CASSLPGATDTQYF	TGTGCCAGCAGCTTACCAGGCGCCACAGATACGCAGTATTTT
.	TRBV15	TRBJ1-5	.	CATSRDGGAGQPQHF	TGTGCCACCAGCAGAGATGGAGGGGCGGGTCAGCCCCAGCATTTT
.	TRBV30	TRBJ1-1	TRBD1	CAWSVGQGASEAFF	TGTGCCTGGAGTGTAGGGCAGGGGGCGAGTGAAGCTTTCTTT
few	TRBV4-1	TRBJ1-2	TRBD1	CASSQPGQAINYGYTF	TGCGCCAGCAGCCAACCCGGACAGGCGATCAACTATGGCTACACCTTC
.	TRBV7-2	TRBJ1-2	.	CASRSQGPSYGYTF	TGTGCCAGCAGAAGCCAAGGGCCGAGCTATGGCTACACCTTC
.	TRBV6-5	TRBJ1-2	.	CASSYSVRTNYGYTF	TGTGCCAGCAGTTACTCGGTCAGGACTAACTATGGCTACACCTTC
.	TRBV11-2	TRBJ2-1	.	CASSLLASNNEQFF	TGTGCCAGCAGCTTACTAGCTTCGAACAATGAGCAGTTCTTC
.	TRBV19	TRBJ1-1	.	CASSIAWWEAETNTEAFF	TGTGCCAGTAGTATCGCATGGTGGGAGGCCGAAACGAACACTGAAGCTTTCTTT
.	TRBV9	TRBJ2-1	.	CASSVGSLTEQFF	TGTGCCAGCAGCGTTGGATCCCTAACCGAGCAGTTCTTC
.	TRBV7-8	TRBJ2-2	TRBD1	CASSSYARQGYTGELFF	TGTGCCAGCAGCTCTTATGCGAGACAGGGTTACACCGGGGAGCTGTTTTTT
.	TRBV6-5	TRBJ1-2	.	CASRSGASYTF	TGTGCCAGCAGGTCAGGTGCCAGCTACACCTTC
.	TRBV6-6	TRBJ2-1	.	CASSYSDGVGEQFF	TGTGCCAGCAGTTACTCGGACGGGGTCGGTGAGCAGTTCTTC
.	TRBV12-3/TRBV12-4	TRBJ2-1	.	CASSFSYNEQFF	TGTGCCAGCAGTTTCTCCTACAATGAGCAGTTCTTC
.	TRBV29-1	TRBJ2-3	.	CSSDRFSGVGTDTQYF	TGCAGCTCGGACAGATTCTCCGGAGTTGGCACAGATACGCAGTATTTT
.	TRBV10-3	TRBJ1-5	.	CAIAGSGQPQHF	TGTGCCATCGCGGGATCGGGTCAGCCCCAGCATTTT
.	TRBV24-1	TRBJ2-2	.	CATSEGGRGYPGELFF	TGTGCCACCAGTGAGGGGGGCAGGGGCTACCCCGGGGAGCTGTTTTTT
.	TRBV19	TRBJ1-5	.	CASSASGTEHF	TGTGCCAGTAGTGCCTCAGGGACTGAGCATTTT
.	TRBV4-1	TRBJ2-7	.	CASSPPGSSYEQYF	TGCGCCAGCAGCCCACCCGGGTCCTCCTACGAGCAGTACTTC
.	TRBV20-1	TRBJ2-3	TRBD2	CSASNRPGLAGVRSDTQYF	TGCAGTGCTAGTAACCGTCCGGGACTAGCGGGAGTAAGGTCAGATACGCAGTATTTT
few	TRBV7-2	TRBJ2-1	TRBD2	CASSLGLAGNNEQFF	TGTGCCAGCAGCTTAGGGCTAGCGGGGAACAATGAGCAGTTCTTC
.	TRBV6-6	TRBJ2-3	.	CASRETGTAGATQYF	TGTGCCAGCAGGGAGACCGGGACGGCGGGGGCTACGCAGTATTTT
once	TRBV7-2	TRBJ1-1	.	CASSLLNSLEAFF	TGTGCCAGCAGCTTACTGAATAGCCTTGAAGCTTTCTTT
.	TRBV27	TRBJ1-4	.	CASSLSGFVEKLFF	TGTGCCAGCAGTTTATCGGGGTTCGTTGAAAAACTGTTTTTT
.	TRBV10-2	TRBJ2-7	TRBD1	CASSESTGKVTSYEQYF	TGCGCCAGCAGTGAGTCGACAGGGAAGGTGACCTCCTACGAGCAGTACTTC
.	TRBV2	TRBJ2-2	TRBD1	CARGDRGGTGELFF	TGTGCCAGGGGGGACAGGGGTGGCACCGGGGAGCTGTTTTTT
once	TRBV7-9	TRBJ2-2	.	CASSLDSSAGELFF	TGTGCCAGCAGCTTAGATTCCAGCGCCGGGGAGCTGTTTTTT
.	TRBV28	TRBJ1-5	.	CASSLGQGRQPQHF	TGTGCCAGCAGTTTAGGGCAGGGACGCCAGCCCCAGCATTTT
.	TRBV10-2	TRBJ2-3	TRBD2	CASSEAGGLTDTQYF	TGCGCCAGCAGTGAGGCGGGGGGCCTCACAGATACGCAGTATTTT